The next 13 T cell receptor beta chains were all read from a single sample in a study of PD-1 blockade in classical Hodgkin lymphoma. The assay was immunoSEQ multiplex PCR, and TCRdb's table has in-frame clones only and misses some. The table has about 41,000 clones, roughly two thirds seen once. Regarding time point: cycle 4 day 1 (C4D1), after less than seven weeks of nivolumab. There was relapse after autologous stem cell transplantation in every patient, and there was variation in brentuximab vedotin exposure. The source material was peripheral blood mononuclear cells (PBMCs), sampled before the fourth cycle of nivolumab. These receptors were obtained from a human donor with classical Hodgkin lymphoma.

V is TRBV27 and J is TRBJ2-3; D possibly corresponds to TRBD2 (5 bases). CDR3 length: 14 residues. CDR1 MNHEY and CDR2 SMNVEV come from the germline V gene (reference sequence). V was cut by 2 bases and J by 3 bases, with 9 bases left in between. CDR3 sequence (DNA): TGTGCCAGCAGTTTAGCAGGCGGGACAGATACGCAGTATTTT. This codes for CASSLAGGTDTQYF.

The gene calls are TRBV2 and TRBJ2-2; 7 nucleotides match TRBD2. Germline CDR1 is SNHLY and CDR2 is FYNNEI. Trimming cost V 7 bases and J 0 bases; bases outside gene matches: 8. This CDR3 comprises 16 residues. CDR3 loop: CASTAWLAANTGELFF. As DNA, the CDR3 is TGTGCCAGCACTGCGTGGCTAGCGGCGAACACCGGGGAGCTGTTTTTT.

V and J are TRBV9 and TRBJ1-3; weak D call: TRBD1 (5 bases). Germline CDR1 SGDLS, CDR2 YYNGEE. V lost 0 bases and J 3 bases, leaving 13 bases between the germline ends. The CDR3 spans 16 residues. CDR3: CASSVATRGIGNTIYF. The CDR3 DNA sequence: TGTGCCAGCAGCGTAGCTACCCGGGGCATTGGAAACACCATATATTTT.

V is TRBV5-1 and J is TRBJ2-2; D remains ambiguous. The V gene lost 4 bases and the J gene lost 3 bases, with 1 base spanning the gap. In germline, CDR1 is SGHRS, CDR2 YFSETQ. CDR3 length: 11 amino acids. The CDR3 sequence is CASSDTGELFF. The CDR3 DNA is TGCGCCAGCAGCGACACCGGGGAGCTGTTTTTT.

The CDR3 nucleotides are TGCGCCAGCAGCCAAGGCGTCTCCATAGCCTACAATGAGCAGTTCTTC. This sequence encodes CASSQGVSIAYNEQFF. The V and J genes are TRBV4-1 and TRBJ2-1; D is unclear. Per germline, CDR1 MGHRA and CDR2 YSYEKL. The V end lost 1 base, the J end lost 2 bases, and 12 bases lay between the germline ends. The CDR3 has 16 residues.

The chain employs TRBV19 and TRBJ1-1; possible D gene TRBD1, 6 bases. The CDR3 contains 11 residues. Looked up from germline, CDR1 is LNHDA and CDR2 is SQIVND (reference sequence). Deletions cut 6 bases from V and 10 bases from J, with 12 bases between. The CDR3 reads CASSPGHGAFF. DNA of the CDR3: TGTGCCAGTAGCCCGGGACACGGAGCTTTCTTT.

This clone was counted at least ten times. For the CDR3, the DNA is TGTGCCACCTCCAGGGAACCCACAGATACGCAGTATTTT. It specifies CATSREPTDTQYF. The chain has TRBV5-4 and TRBJ2-3; possible D gene TRBD1, 5 bases. The CDR3 has 13 residues. V dropped 9 bases and J dropped 2 bases, with 13 bases sitting between them. Germline assignment: CDR1 SGHNT and CDR2 YYREEE (reference sequence).

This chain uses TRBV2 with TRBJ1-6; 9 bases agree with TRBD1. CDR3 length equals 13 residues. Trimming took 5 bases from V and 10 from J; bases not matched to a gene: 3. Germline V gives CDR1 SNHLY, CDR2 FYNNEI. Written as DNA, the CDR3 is TGTGCCAGCAGTCCGGGACAGGGATCACCCCTCCACTTT. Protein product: CASSPGQGSPLHF.

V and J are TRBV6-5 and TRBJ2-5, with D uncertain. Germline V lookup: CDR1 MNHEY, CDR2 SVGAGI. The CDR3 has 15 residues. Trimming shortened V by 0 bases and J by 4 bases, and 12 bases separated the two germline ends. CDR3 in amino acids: CASSYSGLPGETQYF. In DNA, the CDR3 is TGTGCCAGCAGTTACTCGGGTCTACCCGGAGAGACCCAGTACTTC.

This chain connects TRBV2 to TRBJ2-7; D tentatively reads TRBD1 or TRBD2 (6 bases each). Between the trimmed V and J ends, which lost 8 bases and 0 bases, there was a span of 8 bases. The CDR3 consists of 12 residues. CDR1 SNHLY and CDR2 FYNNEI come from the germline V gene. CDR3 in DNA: TGTGCCAGCGGGGGGCTCTCCTACGAGCAGTACTTC. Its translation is CASGGLSYEQYF.

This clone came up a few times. CDR3 DNA: TGTGCCAGCAGTCTCACAGGACAGGAAAGGAACTATGGCTACACCTTC. This encodes CASSLTGQERNYGYTF. The rearrangement links TRBV27 to TRBJ1-2; TRBD1 aligns across 7 bases. With V trimmed by 5 bases and J by 2 bases, 11 bases remained unmatched. This CDR3 has 16 residues. Germline assignment: CDR1 MNHEY and CDR2 SMNVEV (reference sequence).

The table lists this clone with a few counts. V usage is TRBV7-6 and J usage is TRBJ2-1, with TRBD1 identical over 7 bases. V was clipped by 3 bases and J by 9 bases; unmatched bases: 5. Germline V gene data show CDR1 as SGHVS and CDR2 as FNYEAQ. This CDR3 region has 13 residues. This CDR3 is CASSFEQGTEQFF. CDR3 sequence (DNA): TGTGCCAGCAGCTTCGAACAGGGGACTGAGCAGTTCTTC.

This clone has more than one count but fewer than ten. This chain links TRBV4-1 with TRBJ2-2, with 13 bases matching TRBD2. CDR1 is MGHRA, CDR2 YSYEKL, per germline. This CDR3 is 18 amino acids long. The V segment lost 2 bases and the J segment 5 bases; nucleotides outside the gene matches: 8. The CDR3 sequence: CASSQTTSGGASTGELFF. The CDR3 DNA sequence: TGCGCCAGCAGCCAAACCACTAGCGGGGGGGCCAGTACCGGGGAGCTGTTTTTT.